The next 23 T cell receptor beta chains were all read from a single sample in a study of T cells in Graves' hyperthyroidism and ophthalmopathy. Researchers amplified the TCR beta CDR3 regions from RNA transcripts. Carried out on the TCR CDR3, a first-round RT-PCR used the HTBI primer set. TCRdb reanalysed the multiplex PCR reads using MiXCR and keeps one entry per CDR3 protein. The sample includes around 250,000 distinct CDR3 sequences, roughly 14% of them seen just once. Sequences were obtained from blood. The receptors were gathered from a woman aged 40-49 years with Graves' hyperthyroidism that later progressed to Graves' ophthalmopathy.

This clonotype was recorded at least ten times. V is TRBV12-3 or TRBV12-4 and J is TRBJ1-6, with TRBD1 matching over 9 bases. V trimming: 5 bases; J trimming: 8 bases; junction bases outside the gene matches: 4. The CDR3 sequence is 14 residues long. CDR3 loop: CASSVGQGYSPLHF. As DNA, the CDR3 is TGTGCCAGCAGTGTGGGACAGGGATATTCACCCCTCCACTTT.

In this sample, this clonotype turned up many times. The chain carries TRBV7-9 and TRBJ1-3, with D uncertain. V was clipped by 2 bases and J by 4 bases, with 12 bases between them. The length of the CDR3 is 15 residues. Germline-derived CDR1 and CDR2 are SEHNR and FQNEAQ (reference sequence). CDR3 loop: CASSLRSGVGNTIYF. The DNA of the CDR3 is TGTGCCAGCAGCTTAAGAAGCGGCGTAGGAAACACCATATATTTT.

The table lists this clonotype with many counts. The CDR3 protein is CASSFWGENTEAFF. CDR3 bases: TGTGCCAGCAGTTTTTGGGGAGAGAACACTGAAGCTTTCTTT. The rearrangement links TRBV12-3 or TRBV12-4 to TRBJ1-1; D gene uncertain. The ends were cut back, 3 bases at V and 1 base at J, with 9 bases in the middle. This CDR3 contains 14 residues.

V and J are TRBV19 and TRBJ2-1; D is uncertain. With 6 bases removed from V and 2 bases from J, the gap between germline ends came to 11 bases. Per the germline V gene, CDR1 is LNHDA and CDR2 is SQIVND (reference sequence). The CDR3 loop spans 14 amino acids. The CDR3 nucleotides read TGTGCCAGTAGCCTTGTCGACACCTACAATGAGCAGTTCTTC. Translation gives CASSLVDTYNEQFF.

This clonotype was seen a few times. The rearrangement links TRBV20-1 to TRBJ2-5; D remains ambiguous. Matching the DNA end better, TRBJ2-1 makes the J call doubtful. Germline loops: CDR1 DFQATT, CDR2 SNEGSKA (reference sequence). The CDR3 has 13 residues. DNA for the CDR3: TGCAGTGCTATACTTAGGTACCAAGAGACCCAGTTCTTC. Translation gives CSAILRYQETQFF.

This clonotype has ten or more counts. The J gene is TRBJ2-7, the V gene TRBV7-9; 11 nucleotides line up with TRBD2. This CDR3 comprises 14 residues. V trimming: 5 bases; J trimming: 2 bases; junction bases outside the gene matches: 2. From germline, CDR1 is SEHNR and CDR2 FQNEAQ (reference sequence). DNA for the CDR3: TGTGCCAGCAGCACGACTAGCGGGGCCTACGAGCAGTACTTC. Protein sequence: CASSTTSGAYEQYF.

This clonotype was detected many times. The chain uses TRBV29-1 and TRBJ1-2, with a weak D call TRBD1 (6 bases). CDR1 is SQVTM and CDR2 is ANQGSEA in the germline V gene. The CDR3 has 14 amino acids. Trimming pared 0 bases from V and 7 bases from J, leaving 15 bases between. Here the CDR3 reads CSVEEQTGAGGYTF. The CDR3 DNA follows: TGCAGCGTTGAAGAGCAGACAGGTGCAGGTGGCTACACCTTC.

This clonotype showed up many times. The CDR3 DNA reads as TGTGCCAGCAGTACGACGACAGGGGGGCAGCCCCAGCATTTT. Translating gives CASSTTTGGQPQHF. J is TRBJ1-5 and V is TRBV6-1; 9 nucleotides line up with TRBD1. Germline lookup yields CDR1 MNHNS and CDR2 SASEGT. V gave up 5 bases and J gave up 7 bases; unmatched junction bases: 6. The CDR3 runs 14 residues.

Many counts were recorded for this clonotype. This chain joins TRBV29-1 and TRBJ1-4, with 9 positions matching TRBD1. The ends lost 7 bases at V and 3 bases at J; junction bases unmatched: 6. The CDR3 has 14 residues. Germline V gives CDR1 SQVTM, CDR2 ANQGSEA. CDR3: CSARRQGANEKLFF. The CDR3 DNA is TGCAGCGCTCGAAGACAGGGGGCTAATGAAAAACTGTTTTTT.

This clonotype was detected only a few times. The chain joins TRBV6-1 to TRBJ2-5, with 12 bases fitting TRBD2. Germline V gene data show CDR1 as MNHNS and CDR2 as SASEGT. The trim removed 10 bases at V and 5 bases at J, leaving 14 bases unmatched. CDR3 length: 16 amino acids. The CDR3 DNA follows: TGTGCCACAGGGATCCCTAGCGGGAGGGCGGGGGAGACCCAGTACTTC. It encodes CATGIPSGRAGETQYF.

This clonotype was seen a few times. The V gene is TRBV19, the J gene TRBJ1-2; D is possibly TRBD1 (6 bases). The CDR3 extends over 14 amino acids. V was shortened by 3 bases and J by 8 bases, with 16 bases between the two germline ends. Germline loops: CDR1 LNHDA, CDR2 SQIVND (reference sequence). The CDR3 loop is CASSIPDRYGGYTF. DNA for the CDR3: TGTGCCAGTAGTATCCCCGACAGGTACGGCGGCTACACCTTC.

This clonotype was counted at least ten times. This sequence joins TRBV9 and TRBJ1-2; the D gene is possibly TRBD1 (6 bases). CDR1 is SGDLS and CDR2 is YYNGEE in the germline V gene. The germline V and J ends were trimmed by 3 bases and 2 bases, with 14 bases remaining between them. The CDR3 length is 15 residues. The DNA of the CDR3 is TGTGCCAGCAGCGAACACCTGGGACAAAACTATGGCTACACCTTC. This translates into CASSEHLGQNYGYTF.

J is TRBJ2-1 and V is TRBV6-4; D is unclear. From germline, CDR1 is MRHNA and CDR2 SNTAGT. The V end lost 0 bases, the J end lost 6 bases, and 9 bases lay between the germline ends. The CDR3 is made up of 14 amino acids. CDR3 DNA: TGTGCCAGCAGTGACTCGCTCTACATCAATGAGCAGTTCTTC. This translates into CASSDSLYINEQFF.

This clonotype was recorded many times. The rearrangement uses TRBV28 and TRBJ1-5; the D gene is possibly TRBD1 (5 bases). Per the germline V gene, CDR1 is MDHEN and CDR2 is SYDVKM. CDR3 size: 15 residues. V was trimmed by 6 bases and J by 0 bases, leaving 12 bases between them. The CDR3 DNA reads as TGTGCCAGCAGCCTCGGGGGTCATAGCAATCAGCCCCAGCATTTT. This encodes CASSLGGHSNQPQHF.

The chain combines TRBV20-1 with TRBJ2-4; 10 positions match TRBD2. CDR1 DFQATT and CDR2 SNEGSKA come from the germline V gene (reference sequence). CDR3 size: 15 residues. Trimming took 3 bases from V and 7 from J; bases not matched to a gene: 9. The CDR3 DNA sequence: TGCAGTGCTAGGAATCGGCTAGCGGGAGATAACATTCAGTACTTC. Its protein product is CSARNRLAGDNIQYF.

This clonotype has ten or more counts. The rearrangement joins TRBV10-3 to TRBJ2-1; D is uncertain. Trimming pared 0 bases from V and 4 bases from J, leaving 10 bases between. Germline assignment: CDR1 ENHRY and CDR2 SYGVKD. This CDR3 has 15 amino acids. The CDR3 DNA sequence: TGTGCCATCAGTGAGTCGAGTATAGCATACAATGAGCAGTTCTTC. It encodes CAISESSIAYNEQFF.

This clonotype was counted many times. The chain employs TRBV13 and TRBJ2-5; D is ambiguous. The V gene lost 5 bases and the J gene lost 2 bases, with 15 bases spanning the gap. Germline CDR1 and CDR2: PRHDT and FYEKMQ (reference sequence). The length of the CDR3 is 15 residues. CDR3 loop: CASSPSGRSQETQYF. The CDR3 DNA follows: TGTGCCAGCAGCCCGTCTGGGCGGAGTCAAGAGACCCAGTACTTC. Full variable domain (outside the CDR3, taken from reference TRBV13 and TRBJ2-5): AAGVIQSPRHLIKEKRETATLKCYPIPRHDTVYWYQQGPGQDPQFLISFYEKMQSDKGSIPDRFSAQQFSDYHSELNMSSLELGDSALYFCASSPSGRSQETQYFGPGTRLLVL.

The chain joins TRBV4-1 to TRBJ1-1; tentative D call: TRBD1 (5 bases). V dropped 2 bases and J dropped 5 bases, with 15 bases sitting between them. The germline V gene encodes CDR1 MGHRA and CDR2 YSYEKL. The CDR3 loop spans 15 amino acids. The CDR3 sequence is CASSQLGPPGTEAFF. DNA of the CDR3: TGCGCCAGCAGCCAACTGGGACCCCCGGGGACTGAAGCTTTCTTT.

This clonotype was recorded at least ten times. CDR3 loop: CASRAWPPTNEKLFF. The CDR3 bases are TGTGCCAGCAGAGCCTGGCCACCAACTAATGAAAAACTGTTTTTT. The chain has TRBV2 and TRBJ1-4; D unclear. V was trimmed by 6 bases and J by 0 bases, leaving 11 bases between them. From germline, CDR1 is SNHLY and CDR2 FYNNEI. The CDR3 spans 15 residues.

This clonotype was observed a handful of times. This chain connects TRBV7-9 to TRBJ2-7; TRBD1 is a possible D gene (6 bases). With 4 bases removed from V and 5 bases from J, the gap between germline ends came to 15 bases. The CDR3 sequence is 14 residues long. Looked up from germline, CDR1 is SEHNR and CDR2 is FQNEAQ (reference sequence). CDR3 bases: TGTGCCAGCAGCTCAGGGGCAGGGGCCCACGAGCAGTACTTC. Translating it yields CASSSGAGAHEQYF.

The table lists this clonotype with many counts. V gene TRBV6-1 combines with J gene TRBJ2-3; 10 bases align to TRBD1. Germline CDR1 is MNHNS and CDR2 is SASEGT. The V segment lost 10 bases and the J segment 3 bases; nucleotides outside the gene matches: 10. The CDR3 extends over 15 amino acids. CDR3 nucleotide sequence: TGTGCCATCAAACCTTCGGGACAGGGGACAGATACGCAGTATTTT. Residues: CAIKPSGQGTDTQYF.

This clonotype was seen ten or more times. The chain uses TRBV20-1 and TRBJ2-3; D possibly corresponds to TRBD2 (5 bases). V lost 5 bases to trimming and J lost 2 bases, with 14 bases between them. Germline CDR1 reads DFQATT; CDR2 reads SNEGSKA (reference sequence). The CDR3 has 14 residues. Here the CDR3 reads CSAGVVASTDTQYF. CDR3 nucleotide sequence: TGCAGTGCTGGGGTTGTAGCGTCCACAGATACGCAGTATTTT.

There are many counts of this clonotype. The chain uses TRBV12-3 or TRBV12-4 and TRBJ2-3; maybe TRBD2 (6 bases). The CDR3 runs 16 residues. Between the trimmed V and J ends, which lost 3 bases and 0 bases, there was a span of 13 bases. CDR3 protein: CASSLGSGGSTDTQYF. The CDR3 coding sequence is TGTGCCAGCAGTTTGGGTAGCGGAGGAAGCACAGATACGCAGTATTTT.